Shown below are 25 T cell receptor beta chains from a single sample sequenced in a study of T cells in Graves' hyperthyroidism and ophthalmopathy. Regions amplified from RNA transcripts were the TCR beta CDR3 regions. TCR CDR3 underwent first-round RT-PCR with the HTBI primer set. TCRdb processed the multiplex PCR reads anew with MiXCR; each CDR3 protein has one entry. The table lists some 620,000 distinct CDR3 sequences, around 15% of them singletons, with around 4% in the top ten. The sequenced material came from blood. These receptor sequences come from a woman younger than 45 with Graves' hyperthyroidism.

CDR3 region: CASSVTSGSYNPIKDTQYF. The CDR3 coding sequence is TGTGCCAGTAGTGTGACTAGCGGGAGTTACAACCCAATTAAAGATACGCAGTATTTT. V is TRBV19 and J is TRBJ2-3; 12 nucleotides match TRBD2. The CDR3 is made up of 19 amino acids. The J segment lost 5 bases and the V segment lost 5 bases, leaving 17 bases of the junction unmatched. Looked up from germline, CDR1 is LNHDA and CDR2 is SQIVND (reference sequence).

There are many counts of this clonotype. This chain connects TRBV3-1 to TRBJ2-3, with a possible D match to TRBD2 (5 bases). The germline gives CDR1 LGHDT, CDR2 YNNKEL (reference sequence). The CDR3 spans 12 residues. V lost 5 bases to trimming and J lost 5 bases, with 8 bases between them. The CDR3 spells CASSEGLDTQYF. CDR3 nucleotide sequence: TGTGCCAGCAGCGAGGGATTAGATACGCAGTATTTT.

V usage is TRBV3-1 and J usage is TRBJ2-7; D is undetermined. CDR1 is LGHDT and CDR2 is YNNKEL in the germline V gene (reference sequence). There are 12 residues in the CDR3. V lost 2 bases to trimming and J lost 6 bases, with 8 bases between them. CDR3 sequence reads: CASSQQVGEQYF. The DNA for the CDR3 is TGTGCCAGCAGCCAACAGGTGGGCGAGCAGTACTTC.

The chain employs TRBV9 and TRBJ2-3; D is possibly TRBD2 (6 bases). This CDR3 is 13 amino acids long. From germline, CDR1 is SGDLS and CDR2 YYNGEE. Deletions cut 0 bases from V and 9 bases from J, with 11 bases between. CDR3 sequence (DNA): TGTGCCAGCAGCGTAGGGGACTCCGGGACGCAGTATTTT. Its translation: CASSVGDSGTQYF.

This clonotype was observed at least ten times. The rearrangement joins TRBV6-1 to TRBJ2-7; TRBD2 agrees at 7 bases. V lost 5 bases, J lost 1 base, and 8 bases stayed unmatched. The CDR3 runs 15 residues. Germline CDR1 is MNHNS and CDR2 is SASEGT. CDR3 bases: TGTGCCAGCAGTTATCTGGCTAGCGGATCCTACGAGCAGTACTTC. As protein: CASSYLASGSYEQYF.

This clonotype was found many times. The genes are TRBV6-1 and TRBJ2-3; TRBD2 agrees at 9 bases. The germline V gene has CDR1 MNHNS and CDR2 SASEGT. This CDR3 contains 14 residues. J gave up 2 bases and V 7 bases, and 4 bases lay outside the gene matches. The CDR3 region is CASNSGGNTDTQYF. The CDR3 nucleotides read TGTGCCAGCAATAGCGGGGGCAACACAGATACGCAGTATTTT.

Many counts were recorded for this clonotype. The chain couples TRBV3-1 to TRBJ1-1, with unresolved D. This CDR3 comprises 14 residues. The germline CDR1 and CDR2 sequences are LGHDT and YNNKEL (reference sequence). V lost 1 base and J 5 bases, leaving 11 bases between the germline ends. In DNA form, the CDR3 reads TGTGCCAGCAGCCAAGCACTATCTTCGACTGAAGCTTTCTTT. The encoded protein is CASSQALSSTEAFF.

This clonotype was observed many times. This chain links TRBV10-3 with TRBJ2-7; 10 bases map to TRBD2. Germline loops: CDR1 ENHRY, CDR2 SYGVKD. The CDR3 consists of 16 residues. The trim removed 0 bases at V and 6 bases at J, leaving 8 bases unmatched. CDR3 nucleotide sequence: TGTGCCATCAGTGAGTCGATAGCGGGAGGTAACGCCGAGCAGTACTTC. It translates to CAISESIAGGNAEQYF.

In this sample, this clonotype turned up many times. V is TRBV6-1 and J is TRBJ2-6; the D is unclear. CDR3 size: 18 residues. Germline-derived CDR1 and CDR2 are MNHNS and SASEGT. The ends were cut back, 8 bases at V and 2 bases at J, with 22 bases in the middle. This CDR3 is CASWTLGGRGAGANVLTF. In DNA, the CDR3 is TGTGCCAGCTGGACCCTGGGCGGCCGTGGGGCTGGGGCCAACGTCCTGACTTTC.

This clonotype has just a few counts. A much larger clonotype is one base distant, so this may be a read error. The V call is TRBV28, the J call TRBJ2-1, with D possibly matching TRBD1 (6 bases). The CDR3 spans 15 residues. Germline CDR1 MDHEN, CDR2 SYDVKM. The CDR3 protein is CASNLHYRARNEQFF. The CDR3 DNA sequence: TGTGCCAGCAATTTACACTACAGGGCCCGAAATGAGCAGTTCTTC. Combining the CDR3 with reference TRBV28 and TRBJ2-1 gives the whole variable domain DVKVTQSSRYLVKRTGEKVFLECVQDMDHENMFWYRQDPGLGLRLIYFSYDVKMKEKGDIPEGYSVSREKKERFSLILESASTNQTSMYLCASNLHYRARNEQFFGPGTRLTVL.

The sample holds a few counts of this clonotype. The CDR3 coding sequence is TGTGCCAGCAGCTTCGCTAGGGCCCGCTATGGCTACACCTTC. It translates to CASSFARARYGYTF. J is TRBJ1-2 and V is TRBV11-2; D gene unclear. The germline CDR1 and CDR2 sequences are SGHAT and FQNNGV. The CDR3 is made up of 14 amino acids. Trimming removed 3 bases at V and 4 bases at J, with 12 bases between.

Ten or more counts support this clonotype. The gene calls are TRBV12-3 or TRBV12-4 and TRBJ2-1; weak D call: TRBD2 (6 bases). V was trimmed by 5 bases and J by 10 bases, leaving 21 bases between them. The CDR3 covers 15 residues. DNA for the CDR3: TGTGCCAGCAGTGCCCAGCGGGTCGGCGTGATGGAGCAGTTCTTC. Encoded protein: CASSAQRVGVMEQFF.

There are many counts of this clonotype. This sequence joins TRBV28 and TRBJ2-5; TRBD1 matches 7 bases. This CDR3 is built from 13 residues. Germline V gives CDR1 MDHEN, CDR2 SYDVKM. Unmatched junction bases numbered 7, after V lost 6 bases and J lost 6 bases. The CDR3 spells CASSWDSRKTQYF. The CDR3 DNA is TGTGCCAGCAGCTGGGACAGCCGTAAGACCCAGTACTTC.

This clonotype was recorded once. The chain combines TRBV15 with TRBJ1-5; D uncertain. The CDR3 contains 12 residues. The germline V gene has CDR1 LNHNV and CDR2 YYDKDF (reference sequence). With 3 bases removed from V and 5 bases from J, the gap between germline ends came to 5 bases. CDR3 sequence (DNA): TGTGCCACCAGCAGGCATTATCAGCCCCAGCATTTT. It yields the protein CATSRHYQPQHF.

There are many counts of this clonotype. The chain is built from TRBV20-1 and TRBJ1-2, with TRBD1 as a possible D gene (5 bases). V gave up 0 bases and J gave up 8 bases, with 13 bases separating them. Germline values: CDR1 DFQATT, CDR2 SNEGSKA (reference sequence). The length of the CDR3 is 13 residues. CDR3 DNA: TGCAGTGCTAGAGATCGGAGAGGGGTCGGCTACACCTTC. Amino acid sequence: CSARDRRGVGYTF.

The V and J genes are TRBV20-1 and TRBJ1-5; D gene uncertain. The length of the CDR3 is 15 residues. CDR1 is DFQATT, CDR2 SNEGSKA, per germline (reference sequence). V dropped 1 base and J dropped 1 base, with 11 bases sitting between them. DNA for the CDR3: TGCAGTGCTAGAGTCGCGTCAGCCAGCAATCAGCCCCAGCATTTT. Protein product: CSARVASASNQPQHF.

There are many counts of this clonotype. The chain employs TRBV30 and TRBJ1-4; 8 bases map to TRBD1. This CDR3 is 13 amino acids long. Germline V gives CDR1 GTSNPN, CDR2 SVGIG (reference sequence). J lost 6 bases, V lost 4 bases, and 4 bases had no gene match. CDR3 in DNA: TGTGCCTGGAACCCGGACAGGGATGAAAAACTGTTTTTT. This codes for CAWNPDRDEKLFF.

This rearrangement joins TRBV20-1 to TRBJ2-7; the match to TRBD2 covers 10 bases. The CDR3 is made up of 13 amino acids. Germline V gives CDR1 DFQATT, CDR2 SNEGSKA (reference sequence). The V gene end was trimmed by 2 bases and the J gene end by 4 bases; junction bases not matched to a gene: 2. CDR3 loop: CSARLAGDYEQYF. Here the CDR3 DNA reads TGCAGTGCTAGACTAGCGGGAGATTACGAGCAGTACTTC.

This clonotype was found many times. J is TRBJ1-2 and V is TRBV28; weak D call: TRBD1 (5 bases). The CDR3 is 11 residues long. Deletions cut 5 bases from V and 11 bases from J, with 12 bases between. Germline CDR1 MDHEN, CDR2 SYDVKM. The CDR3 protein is CASSPSRVYTF. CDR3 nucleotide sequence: TGTGCCAGCAGTCCCTCCAGGGTTTACACCTTC.

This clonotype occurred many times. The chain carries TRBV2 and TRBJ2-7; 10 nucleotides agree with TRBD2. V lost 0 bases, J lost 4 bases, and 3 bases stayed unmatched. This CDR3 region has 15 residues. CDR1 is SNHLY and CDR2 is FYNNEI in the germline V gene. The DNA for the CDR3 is TGTGCCAGCAGTGAAGCGACGACTAGCGGGTACGAGCAGTACTTC. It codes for CASSEATTSGYEQYF.

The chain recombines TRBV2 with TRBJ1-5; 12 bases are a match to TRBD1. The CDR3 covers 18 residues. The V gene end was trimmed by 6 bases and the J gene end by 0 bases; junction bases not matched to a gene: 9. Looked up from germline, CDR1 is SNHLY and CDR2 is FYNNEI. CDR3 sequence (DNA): TGTGCCAGCAGCCTAGGGACAGGGGGCGGGTATAGCAATCAGCCCCAGCATTTT. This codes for CASSLGTGGGYSNQPQHF.

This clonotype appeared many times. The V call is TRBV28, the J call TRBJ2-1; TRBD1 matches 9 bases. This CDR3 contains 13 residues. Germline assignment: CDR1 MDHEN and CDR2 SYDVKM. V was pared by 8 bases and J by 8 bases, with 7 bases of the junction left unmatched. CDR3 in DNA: TGTGCCAGCGGGGACAGGGTGGTCTATGAGCAGTTCTTC. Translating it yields CASGDRVVYEQFF.

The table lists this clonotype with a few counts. For the CDR3, the DNA is TGCAGTGCTAGCTCCCATCAACTAGCAAGTACAACGACCGTCGGTTACGAGCAGTACTTC. This gives the protein CSASSHQLASTTTVGYEQYF. The chain employs TRBV20-1 and TRBJ2-7; D possibly corresponds to TRBD2 (6 bases). V shed 3 bases and J shed 4 bases, with 34 bases lying between them. Germline V gene data show CDR1 as DFQATT and CDR2 as SNEGSKA (reference sequence). CDR3 length: 20 residues.

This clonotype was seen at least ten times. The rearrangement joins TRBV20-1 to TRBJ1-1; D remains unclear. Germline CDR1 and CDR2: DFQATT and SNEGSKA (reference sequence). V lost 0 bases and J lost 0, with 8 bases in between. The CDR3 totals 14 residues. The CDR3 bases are TGCAGTGCTAGAGATCCAAGTATGAACACTGAAGCTTTCTTT. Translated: CSARDPSMNTEAFF.

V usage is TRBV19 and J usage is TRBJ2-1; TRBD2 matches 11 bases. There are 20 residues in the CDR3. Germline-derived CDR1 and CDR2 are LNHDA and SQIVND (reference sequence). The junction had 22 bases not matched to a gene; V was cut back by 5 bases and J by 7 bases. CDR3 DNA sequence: TGTGCCAGTAGTCTTCCTTTACTAGCGGGAGAGATTAGGGGAATTAATGAGCAGTTCTTC. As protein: CASSLPLLAGEIRGINEQFF.